The 10 T cell receptor beta chains reported below all come from one sample, sequenced in a study of prognosis after radiotherapy for stage I lung cancer. Multiplex PCR, run in two rounds, amplified TCR beta CDR3 from genomic DNA. Amplification in first-round PCR relied on primers specific to each TRBV and TRBJ gene. TCRdb reprocessed the multiplex PCR reads via MiXCR and lists one record per CDR3 protein. Among about 20,000 distinct CDR3 sequences, around 44% were seen once, and the ten largest hold about 39%. Specimen: PBMCs, collected before or after stereotactic body radiation therapy (not recorded which). All receptors come from a donor of 50 years or more with non-small cell lung cancer.

Notes on this clonotype: This may be a read error: a much more frequent sequence differs by one nucleotide. The chain combines TRBV6-4 with TRBJ2-2; D assignment may be TRBD1 or TRBD2 (6 bases each). The CDR3 is made up of 17 amino acids. The germline gives CDR1 MRHNA, CDR2 SNTAGT. As DNA, the CDR3 is TGTGCCAGCAGTGATGTCGTAGTGGGGGCCGGCACCGGGGGGCTGTTTTTT. This translates into CASSDVVVGAGTGGLFF.

This clonotype showed up many times. This sequence joins TRBV30 and TRBJ2-7; no clear D gene. The CDR3 loop spans 11 amino acids. V lost 0 bases, J lost 6 bases, and 6 bases lay in between. Per the germline V gene, CDR1 is GTSNPN and CDR2 is SVGIG (reference sequence). The CDR3 sequence is CAWSVGGEQYF. The DNA of the CDR3 is TGTGCCTGGAGTGTTGGCGGCGAGCAGTACTTC.

In this sample, this clonotype turned up many times. The chain recombines TRBV6-1 with TRBJ2-7; 9 positions match TRBD1. The CDR3 has 13 residues. V gave up 7 bases and J gave up 6 bases; unmatched junction bases: 7. From germline, CDR1 is MNHNS and CDR2 SASEGT. CDR3: CASKRDRVGEQYF. The DNA for the CDR3 is TGTGCCAGCAAAAGGGACAGGGTAGGCGAGCAGTACTTC.

The gene calls are TRBV19 and TRBJ2-7; D not certain. This CDR3 has 13 amino acids. The V gene lost 0 bases and the J gene lost 4 bases, with 7 bases spanning the gap. Germline assignment: CDR1 LNHDA and CDR2 SQIVND (reference sequence). The CDR3 region has the DNA TGTGCCAGTAGTATAGATCTATTTTACGAGCAGTACTTC. It encodes CASSIDLFYEQYF.

This clonotype has a count of ten or more. The chain joins TRBV5-1 to TRBJ1-5; no clear D gene. The CDR3 has 13 residues. V gave up 0 bases and J gave up 4 bases, with 5 bases separating them. Germline V gene sequence: CDR1 SGHRS, CDR2 YFSETQ. The DNA for the CDR3 is TGCGCCAGCAGCTTGGCGGTAAATCAGCCCCAGCATTTT. This sequence encodes CASSLAVNQPQHF.

This clonotype was picked up many times. The chain carries TRBV3-1 and TRBJ1-1; tentatively, D is TRBD1 (5 bases). V shed 0 bases and J shed 5 bases, with 7 bases lying between them. The CDR3 totals 13 residues. Germline-derived CDR1 and CDR2 are LGHDT and YNNKEL (reference sequence). The DNA for the CDR3 is TGTGCCAGCAGCCAAGAAAGGGGAACTGAAGCTTTCTTT. Translated, it gives CASSQERGTEAFF.

The rearrangement uses TRBV6-2 or TRBV6-3 and TRBJ2-3; no firm D call. The CDR3 covers 13 residues. Trimming left V 8 bases short and J 5 bases short, with 14 bases between. The germline gives CDR1 MNHEY, CDR2 SVGEGT. The CDR3 sequence is CASLVASVDTQYF. The CDR3 DNA reads as TGTGCCAGCTTAGTGGCGTCAGTAGATACGCAGTATTTT.

Notes on this clonotype: Just one base apart from a much larger clone, this may be a read error. The chain links TRBV5-4 to TRBJ2-5; a possible D gene is TRBD1 (6 bases). Germline lookup yields CDR1 SGHNT and CDR2 YYREEE (reference sequence). The CDR3 runs to 15 residues. CDR3 bases: TGTTCCAGCAGGGAACAACCGGGACAACAAGAGACCCAGTACTTC. As protein: CSSREQPGQQETQYF. Complete variable domain (other parts from reference TRBV5-4 and TRBJ2-5): ETGVTQSPTHLIKTRGQQVTLRCSSQSGHNTVSWYQQALGQGPQFIFQYYREEENGRGNFPPRFSGLQFPNYSSELNVNALELDDSALYLCSSREQPGQQETQYFGPGTRLLVL.

With regard to this clonotype: Its ends do not fully match the called genes, so a read error is possible. This chain uses TRBV5-1 with TRBJ2-7; 8 positions match TRBD1. The CDR3 covers 16 residues. Germline V gene sequence: CDR1 SGHRS, CDR2 YFSETQ. The CDR3 sequence: CASSLEGGQASYEKYF. The CDR3 region has the DNA TGCGCCAGCAGCCTCGAAGGGGGACAGGCCTCCTACGAGAAGTACTTC.

In this sample, this clonotype turned up once. The rearrangement joins TRBV5-4 to TRBJ2-1; D is unclear. This CDR3 is 15 amino acids long. V dropped 1 base and J dropped 4 bases, with 12 bases sitting between them. Germline CDR1 reads SGHNT; CDR2 reads YYREEE (reference sequence). CDR3 residues: CASSLMMGAYNEQFF. The CDR3 nucleotides read TGTGCCAGCAGCTTGATGATGGGCGCTTACAATGAGCAGTTCTTC.